The entry below describes one T cell receptor beta chain. This sample is part of a study of response to subunit inactivated influenza vaccine. The CDR3 runs to 17 residues. The germline V gene encodes CDR1 SGHAT and CDR2 FQNNGV. V was clipped by 0 bases and J by 0 bases, with 12 bases between them. MiXCR, applied by TCRdb to the RT-PCR reads, yields one record per CDR3 protein. This repertoire shows some 850,000 distinct CDR3 sequences, about a fifth found once; its top ten account for roughly a tenth. The source is a man in his fifties or sixties who received an inactivated influenza vaccine. The rearrangement joins TRBV11-2 to TRBJ1-5, with D possibly matching TRBD1 (6 bases). The source was PBMCs from blood, collected 4 to 6 days after vaccination. The CDR3 DNA follows: TGTGCCAGCAGCTTAGATCCCGGGGGCTATAGCAATCAGCCCCAGCATTTT. Protein sequence: CASSLDPGGYSNQPQHF.